A single sample gave rise to the 30 T cell receptor beta chains below, sequenced in a study of cytomegalovirus exposure and HLA in healthy donors (dated by TCRdb to about 2017). The library was built by means of the immunoSEQ multiplex PCR assay. A mixture of 60 forward primers for TCR Vbeta segments and 13 reverse primers for TCR Jbeta segments was used in the multiplex PCR. Entries here come from immuneACCESS through TCRdb and include only in-frame sequences with V and J called. Some clones fail to appear in such tables; in the studies checked, an unresolved V gene covers under half of the shortfall, and the cause of the remainder is unknown. For this sample there are about 140,000 clones; around three quarters appear just once. The top ten hold just under 1% of the sample. Sequenced sample: PBMCs. These receptors were obtained from a man between 18 and 35 years old in good health and CMV-seronegative.

The V call is TRBV29-1, the J call TRBJ1-2; 12 nucleotides match TRBD1. Germline-derived CDR1 and CDR2 are SQVTM and ANQGSEA. V trimming: 4 bases; J trimming: 8 bases; junction bases outside the gene matches: 11. The CDR3 sequence is 15 residues long. The DNA for the CDR3 is TGCAGCGTTGGACTTGGGGGACAGGGGGCACAGGGCTACACCTTC. This translates into CSVGLGGQGAQGYTF.

V and J are TRBV7-2 and TRBJ2-7; D possibly corresponds to TRBD2 (6 bases). Germline CDR1 is SGHTA and CDR2 is FQGNSA. The V end lost 5 bases, the J end lost 3 bases, and 20 bases lay between the germline ends. The CDR3 has 16 residues. CDR3 coding DNA: TGTGCCAGCAGCCGTGAATTGGTGCGGGGATACTACGAGCAGTACTTC. It encodes CASSRELVRGYYEQYF. Drawing the rest from reference TRBV7-2 and TRBJ2-7, the complete variable domain is GAGVSQSPSNKVTEKGKDVELRCDPISGHTALYWYRQSLGQGLEFLIYFQGNSAPDKSGLPSDRFSAERTGGSVSTLTIQRTQQEDSAVYLCASSRELVRGYYEQYFGPGTRLTVT.

The chain combines TRBV9 with TRBJ1-3; D gene uncertain. In germline, CDR1 is SGDLS, CDR2 YYNGEE. The CDR3 has 15 residues. The V and J ends lost 0 bases and 0 bases respectively, with 7 bases between them. CDR3 loop: CASSVGGHSGNTIYF. CDR3 nucleotide sequence: TGTGCCAGCAGCGTAGGCGGCCACTCTGGAAACACCATATATTTT.

The genes are TRBV4-3 and TRBJ1-1, with 8 positions matching TRBD1. V gave up 0 bases and J gave up 3 bases; unmatched junction bases: 9. Germline values: CDR1 LGHNA, CDR2 YSLEER. The CDR3 contains 17 residues. The CDR3 loop is CASSQEGQGYWYTEAFF. DNA of the CDR3: TGCGCCAGCAGCCAAGAAGGACAGGGTTATTGGTACACTGAAGCTTTCTTT.

This clone has just one count. V and J are TRBV12-5 and TRBJ2-7, with TRBD1 as a possible D gene (5 bases). Trimming cost V 3 bases and J 7 bases, with 10 bases left between them. The CDR3 totals 12 residues. CDR1 LGHNT and CDR2 FRNRAP come from the germline V gene. CDR3: CASGFVGREQYF. CDR3 DNA: TGTGCTAGTGGTTTCGTGGGGCGGGAGCAGTACTTC.

The chain uses TRBV5-6 and TRBJ1-4; no definite D call. The CDR3 loop spans 14 amino acids. Germline CDR1 reads SGHDT; CDR2 reads YYEEEE. V lost 2 bases and J lost 0, with 5 bases in between. The chain's CDR3 is CASSFGATNEKLFF. The DNA for the CDR3 is TGTGCCAGCAGCTTTGGAGCAACTAATGAAAAACTGTTTTTT.

This rearrangement joins TRBV19 to TRBJ2-7; 12 bases are shared with TRBD1. J was trimmed by 4 bases and V by 5 bases; bases with no gene match: 21. The CDR3 contains 20 residues. From germline, CDR1 is LNHDA and CDR2 SQIVND (reference sequence). CDR3 amino acids: CASSQFAGTGGSAGTYEQYF. CDR3 nucleotides: TGTGCCAGTAGTCAGTTCGCCGGGACAGGGGGCAGTGCGGGGACTTACGAGCAGTACTTC.

In this sample, this clone turned up a few times. The gene calls are TRBV4-1 and TRBJ2-7; 8 bases line up with TRBD2. The CDR3 has 16 amino acids. With V trimmed by 4 bases and J by 2 bases, 10 bases remained unmatched. The germline V gene encodes CDR1 MGHRA and CDR2 YSYEKL. This CDR3 is CASSPQGAGGAYEQYF. The DNA for the CDR3 is TGCGCCAGCAGCCCCCAAGGGGCGGGGGGAGCCTACGAGCAGTACTTC.

V is TRBV29-1 and J is TRBJ2-4; D is ambiguous. Per the germline V gene, CDR1 is SQVTM and CDR2 is ANQGSEA. The CDR3 sequence is 14 residues long. The V gene lost 7 bases and the J gene lost 1 base, with 14 bases spanning the gap. The CDR3 protein is CSASVVKAKNIQYF. In DNA, the CDR3 is TGCAGCGCCTCGGTAGTCAAGGCCAAAAACATTCAGTACTTC.

The V call is TRBV11-2, the J call TRBJ1-2; TRBD1 matches 7 bases. CDR1 SGHAT and CDR2 FQNNGV come from the germline V gene. CDR3 length equals 14 residues. After removal of 9 bases from V and 4 bases from J, the junction contained 11 bases not matched to a gene. CDR3: CARDLQGSGYGYTF. In DNA form, the CDR3 reads TGTGCCAGGGACCTACAGGGGAGTGGCTATGGCTACACCTTC. The full variable domain, with the rest looked up from reference TRBV11-2 and TRBJ1-2, is EAGVAQSPRYKIIEKRQSVAFWCNPISGHATLYWYQQILGQGPKLLIQFQNNGVVDDSQLPKDRFSAERLKGVDSTLKIQPAKLEDSAVYLCARDLQGSGYGYTFGSGTRLTVV.

The CDR3 DNA reads as TGTGCCAGCAGCTTTTCCGGGGGTAGGGTTCAGGACGAGCAGTACTTC. Protein: CASSFSGGRVQDEQYF. This chain uses TRBV11-2 with TRBJ2-7; a weak D match, TRBD2 (6 bases). The germline V and J ends were trimmed by 3 bases and 5 bases, with 20 bases remaining between them. The CDR3 is made up of 16 amino acids. Germline V lookup: CDR1 SGHAT, CDR2 FQNNGV. Drawing the rest from reference TRBV11-2 and TRBJ2-7, the complete variable domain is EAGVAQSPRYKIIEKRQSVAFWCNPISGHATLYWYQQILGQGPKLLIQFQNNGVVDDSQLPKDRFSAERLKGVDSTLKIQPAKLEDSAVYLCASSFSGGRVQDEQYFGPGTRLTVT.

V is TRBV12-5 and J is TRBJ1-5, with 11 bases lining up with TRBD1. The germline CDR1 and CDR2 sequences are LGHNT and FRNRAP. V lost 5 bases, J lost 6 bases, and 9 bases stayed unmatched. This CDR3 comprises 16 residues. The DNA of the CDR3 is TGTGCTAGTGGTCAAGAGCCGGGACAGGGGGGTCAGCCCCAGCATTTT. Translation gives CASGQEPGQGGQPQHF.

The V gene is TRBV5-1, the J gene TRBJ1-6; D call uncertain. CDR1 is SGHRS, CDR2 YFSETQ, per germline. Trimming stripped 0 bases from V and 11 bases from J, with 18 bases between. The CDR3 extends over 16 amino acids. This CDR3 reads CASSLVHAGSHPPLHF. CDR3 nucleotide sequence: TGCGCCAGCAGCTTGGTTCATGCGGGCAGCCATCCACCCCTCCACTTT.

The chain joins TRBV7-2 to TRBJ2-7; D gene uncertain. Germline CDR1 reads SGHTA; CDR2 reads FQGNSA. The germline V and J ends were trimmed by 4 bases and 2 bases, with 9 bases remaining between them. The CDR3 is made up of 13 amino acids. CDR3 nucleotide sequence: TGTGCCAGCAGCTCGTTTCGTACCTACGAGCAGTACTTC. This codes for CASSSFRTYEQYF.

V and J are TRBV19 and TRBJ2-5, with a tentative D call TRBD1 (5 bases). V shed 6 bases and J shed 7 bases, with 18 bases lying between them. The CDR3 runs 14 residues. Germline CDR1 LNHDA, CDR2 SQIVND (reference sequence). This chain's CDR3 is CASSLSRVGGTQYF. CDR3 nucleotide sequence: TGTGCCAGTAGCCTGTCCAGGGTAGGCGGGACCCAGTACTTC.

The chain has TRBV2 and TRBJ1-2, with unresolved D. Germline V gene data show CDR1 as SNHLY and CDR2 as FYNNEI. The CDR3 length is 13 residues. Trimming shortened V by 8 bases and J by 1 base, and 11 bases separated the two germline ends. The CDR3 coding sequence is TGTGCCAGCCCAGGCGCTCGTAACTATGGCTACACCTTC. It codes for CASPGARNYGYTF.

This clone appeared a few times. V gene TRBV4-1 combines with J gene TRBJ1-5, with a tentative D call TRBD1 (6 bases). The germline gives CDR1 MGHRA, CDR2 YSYEKL. This CDR3 spans 14 amino acids. V gave up 4 bases and J gave up 7 bases, with 14 bases separating them. CDR3 loop: CASSLHTQGQPQHF. The CDR3 DNA follows: TGCGCCAGCAGCCTCCACACACAGGGCCAGCCCCAGCATTTT.

This clone was seen once. The J gene is TRBJ1-6, the V gene TRBV18, with a possible D match to TRBD1 (5 bases). The CDR3 covers 15 residues. The ends were cut back, 4 bases at V and 7 bases at J, with 14 bases in the middle. Germline lookup yields CDR1 KGHSH and CDR2 LQKENI. The CDR3: CASSQSQGLNSPLHF. In DNA form, the CDR3 reads TGTGCCAGCTCACAATCCCAGGGTTTAAATTCACCCCTCCACTTT.

This clone was recorded once. This chain joins TRBV5-1 and TRBJ2-5, with 7 bases that match TRBD1. This CDR3 is built from 14 residues. Trimming removed 5 bases from V and 4 bases from J; junction bases left unmatched: 8. Germline V lookup: CDR1 SGHRS, CDR2 YFSETQ. In DNA form, the CDR3 reads TGCGCCAGCAGGGATCCCGGGACAGTAGAGACCCAGTACTTC. Translation: CASRDPGTVETQYF.

The rearrangement uses TRBV2 and TRBJ2-5; 7 bases match TRBD2. The CDR3 extends over 15 amino acids. The V and J ends lost 2 bases and 5 bases, in that order; junction bases with no gene match: 8. Germline assignment: CDR1 SNHLY and CDR2 FYNNEI. This CDR3 reads CASSEIGQGGETQYF. As DNA, the CDR3 is TGTGCCAGCAGTGAAATTGGGCAGGGAGGGGAGACCCAGTACTTC.

The chain employs TRBV5-6 and TRBJ1-2; tentative D call: TRBD1 (5 bases). The length of the CDR3 is 14 residues. Trimming cost V 1 base and J 8 bases, with 15 bases left between them. Germline V gives CDR1 SGHDT, CDR2 YYEEEE. The CDR3 DNA reads TGTGCCAGCAGCTTGAGGCAGGGCCTTGTGGGCTACACCTTC. It codes for CASSLRQGLVGYTF. Full variable domain (remainder filled in from reference TRBV5-6 and TRBJ1-2): DAGVTQSPTHLIKTRGQQVTLRCSPKSGHDTVSWYQQALGQGPQFIFQYYEEEERQRGNFPDRFSGHQFPNYSSELNVNALLLGDSALYLCASSLRQGLVGYTFGSGTRLTVV.

The chain links TRBV30 to TRBJ1-6; TRBD1 might be the D (5 bases). Deletions cut 5 bases from V and 9 bases from J, with 14 bases between. The CDR3 runs 13 residues. CDR1 and CDR2 (germline): GTSNPN, SVGIG (reference sequence). CDR3 sequence: CAWAGTGGSPLHF. CDR3 in DNA: TGTGCCTGGGCCGGGACGGGGGGTTCACCCCTCCACTTT.

There are a few counts of this clone. The rearrangement links TRBV4-3 to TRBJ1-1, with 11 bases fitting TRBD1. Germline V gene sequence: CDR1 LGHNA, CDR2 YSLEER. This CDR3 region has 15 residues. Germline trimming cut 1 base from V and 6 bases from J; bases unmatched to any gene: 4. This CDR3 is CASSQAAGQGAEAFF. In nucleotides, the CDR3 is TGCGCCAGCAGCCAAGCTGCGGGACAGGGGGCTGAAGCTTTCTTT.

The rearrangement uses TRBV7-8 and TRBJ1-1; 9 bases align to TRBD1. CDR1 is SGHVS, CDR2 FQNEAQ, per germline. Trimming took 5 bases from V and 1 from J; bases not matched to a gene: 5. The CDR3 has 15 residues. CDR3 DNA sequence: TGTGCCAGCAGCCCTTACAGGGGGCCGAACACTGAAGCTTTCTTT. This codes for CASSPYRGPNTEAFF.

J is TRBJ1-4 and V is TRBV7-9; possible D gene TRBD1, 5 bases. V was cut by 0 bases and J by 7 bases, with 6 bases left in between. CDR3 length: 13 residues. Germline-derived CDR1 and CDR2 are SEHNR and FQNEAQ (reference sequence). CDR3 DNA sequence: TGTGCCAGCAGCTTAGCAGACAGTGAAAAACTGTTTTTT. Protein: CASSLADSEKLFF. The full variable domain, completed using reference TRBV7-9 and TRBJ1-4, is DTGVSQNPRHKITKRGQNVTFRCDPISEHNRLYWYRQTLGQGPEFLTYFQNEAQLEKSRLLSDRFSAERPKGSFSTLEIQRTEQGDSAMYLCASSLADSEKLFFGSGTQLSVL.

V usage is TRBV13 and J usage is TRBJ1-1; TRBD1 matches at 7 bases. The length of the CDR3 is 15 residues. Unmatched junction bases numbered 7, after V lost 5 bases and J lost 1 base. CDR1 PRHDT and CDR2 FYEKMQ come from the germline V gene (reference sequence). The CDR3, as DNA: TGTGCCAGCAGCGAGGAGACAGGGCAGAACACTGAAGCTTTCTTT. Translation: CASSEETGQNTEAFF.

The rearrangement joins TRBV11-2 to TRBJ2-7; D not certain. V was cut by 1 base and J by 4 bases, with 23 bases left in between. Per the germline V gene, CDR1 is SGHAT and CDR2 is FQNNGV. The CDR3 is 18 residues long. CDR3 protein: CASSLAVHVEPSSYEQYF. The CDR3 nucleotides read TGTGCCAGCAGCTTAGCGGTGCACGTGGAGCCCTCGAGTTACGAGCAGTACTTC.

The chain recombines TRBV19 with TRBJ1-5; D unresolved. The germline V and J ends were trimmed by 0 bases and 2 bases, with 5 bases remaining between them. Germline V gene data show CDR1 as LNHDA and CDR2 as SQIVND (reference sequence). The CDR3 is 14 residues long. The CDR3 DNA is TGTGCCAGTAGTATAGATGCAGGCAATCAGCCCCAGCATTTT. It is translated as CASSIDAGNQPQHF.

V usage is TRBV12-5 and J usage is TRBJ2-7; 14 bases match TRBD2. V gave up 2 bases and J gave up 2 bases; unmatched junction bases: 5. The CDR3 covers 17 residues. Germline values: CDR1 LGHNT, CDR2 FRNRAP. CDR3 DNA sequence: TGTGCTAGTGGTTTGAGACTAGCGGGGGGGGAGACCTACGAGCAGTACTTC. Translated, it gives CASGLRLAGGETYEQYF.

A few counts support this clone. V and J are TRBV9 and TRBJ1-1, with D maybe TRBD1 (5 bases). The V end was cut by 4 bases, the J end by 6 bases, with 13 bases between. The germline CDR1 and CDR2 sequences are SGDLS and YYNGEE. CDR3 length: 13 amino acids. The CDR3 region is CASSPPQGAEAFF. The DNA for the CDR3 is TGTGCCAGCAGCCCCCCCCAAGGGGCTGAAGCTTTCTTT.